The next 8 T cell receptor beta chains were all read from a single sample in a study of shared clonotypes between healthy human individuals. TCRdb's copy holds only in-frame clones and misses some; the assay was immunoSEQ multiplex PCR. The sample gives 950,000 to 1,100,000 clones, around 78% of which show up once; around 0.6% is in the top ten. The sample was memory CD4+ T cells from PBMCs. Subset described: CD45RA-negative fraction. These receptors all stem from a man between 18 and 35 years old in good health. Some clones in this sample may be carry-over from other donors' samples.

The rearrangement uses TRBV7-2 and TRBJ1-2; D gene ambiguous. Trimming cost V 1 base and J 2 bases, with 8 bases left between them. Germline lookup yields CDR1 SGHTA and CDR2 FQGNSA. The CDR3 loop spans 14 amino acids. The chain's CDR3 is CASSLEVKNYGYTF. DNA of the CDR3: TGTGCCAGCAGCTTAGAGGTCAAGAACTATGGCTACACCTTC.

The chain joins TRBV6-1 to TRBJ1-5, with D hard to call. The CDR3 sequence is 15 residues long. Trimming pared 4 bases from V and 1 base from J, leaving 11 bases between. Germline V gene lookup returns CDR1 MNHNS and CDR2 SASEGT. The CDR3 reads CASSAPLLSNQPQHF. DNA for the CDR3: TGTGCCAGCAGTGCCCCACTACTGAGCAATCAGCCCCAGCATTTT.

With respect to this clone: A single base separates this from a much larger clone, so it may be a read error. V gene TRBV30 combines with J gene TRBJ2-1; D could derive from TRBD1 or TRBD2 (5 bases each). Germline V gene sequence: CDR1 GTSNPN, CDR2 SVGIG (reference sequence). V was pared by 6 bases and J by 0 bases, with 12 bases between. The CDR3 consists of 14 residues. As DNA, the CDR3 is TGTGCCTGCCACGGGGCGAGCTCCTACAATGAGCAGTTCTTC. It translates to CACHGASSYNEQFF.

This chain links TRBV11-2 with TRBJ2-5; no clear D. Germline V gene data show CDR1 as SGHAT and CDR2 as FQNNGV. Trimming shortened V by 2 bases and J by 9 bases, and 7 bases separated the two germline ends. This CDR3 has 11 residues. The CDR3, as DNA: TGTGCCAGCAGCTTAACTTGGGCCCAGTACTTC. Its translation is CASSLTWAQYF.

With respect to this clone: This may be a read error, as it is one base from a much larger clone. Other DNA sequences in this sample translate to the same CDR3. V and J are TRBV29-1 and TRBJ1-4; D ambiguous. The V end was cut by 7 bases, the J end by 8 bases, with 14 bases between. This CDR3 is 12 amino acids long. Per germline, CDR1 SQVTM and CDR2 ANQGSEA. CDR3 loop: CSAGWAGEKLFF. The CDR3 nucleotides read TGCAGCGCTGGGTGGGCGGGCGAAAAACTGTTTTTT.

The chain combines TRBV27 with TRBJ2-7; 9 bases line up with TRBD1. The CDR3 sequence is 17 residues long. V shed 1 base and J 5 bases; nucleotides not matched to a gene: 12. The germline V gene encodes CDR1 MNHEY and CDR2 SMNVEV (reference sequence). This chain's CDR3 is CASSLFAGTGTKNEQYF. DNA of the CDR3: TGTGCCAGCAGTTTATTCGCCGGGACAGGGACGAAGAACGAGCAGTACTTC.

The CDR3 reads CASSLRGLEETQYF. DNA for the CDR3: TGTGCCAGCAGCTTAAGAGGCTTAGAAGAGACCCAGTACTTC. This chain uses TRBV7-3 with TRBJ2-5; no definite D call. This CDR3 contains 14 residues. The ends were cut back, 1 base at V and 3 bases at J, with 9 bases in the middle. CDR1 and CDR2 from the germline V gene are SGHTA and FQGTGA. Full variable domain (outside the CDR3, taken from reference TRBV7-3 and TRBJ2-5): GAGVSQTPSNKVTEKGKYVELRCDPISGHTALYWYRQSLGQGPEFLIYFQGTGAADDSGLPNDRFFAVRPEGSVSTLKIQRTERGDSAVYLCASSLRGLEETQYFGPGTRLLVL.

J is TRBJ1-2 and V is TRBV7-2, with a tentative D call TRBD1 (5 bases). With 5 bases removed from V and 1 base from J, the gap between germline ends came to 14 bases. The CDR3 contains 15 residues. Per the germline V gene, CDR1 is SGHTA and CDR2 is FQGNSA. This chain's CDR3 is CASSLLQVLNYGYTF. Here the CDR3 DNA reads TGTGCCAGCAGCCTATTACAGGTACTTAACTATGGCTACACCTTC.